These 14 T cell receptor beta chains came from one sample sequenced in a study of shared clonotypes between healthy human individuals. Naive CD8 cells, CD45RO-negative and positively selected for CCR7, excluded terminally differentiated effector memory CD45RA+ cells. Libraries were prepared by immunoSEQ multiplex PCR; TCRdb keeps only in-frame clonotypes and omits some of them. The sample consists of more than 2 million clones, 85% to 95% of them appearing once. The sample taken for sequencing was naive CD8+ T cells sorted from blood. All receptors derive from a man younger than 35 in good health.

The chain couples TRBV5-6 to TRBJ2-3; D gene unclear. Germline V gene lookup returns CDR1 SGHDT and CDR2 YYEEEE. The CDR3 totals 12 residues. The ends were cut back, 4 bases at V and 4 bases at J, with 7 bases in the middle. CDR3 sequence (DNA): TGTGCCAGCAGCCCGTTTCCAGATACGCAGTATTTT. It codes for CASSPFPDTQYF.

About this clone itself: The sample has other DNA sequences that encode this CDR3 too. The gene calls are TRBV5-1 and TRBJ2-7; no clear D. The CDR3 extends over 11 amino acids. With 1 base removed from V and 6 bases from J, the gap between germline ends came to 5 bases. Per the germline V gene, CDR1 is SGHRS and CDR2 is YFSETQ. Written as DNA, the CDR3 is TGCGCCAGCAGCTTGATGGGCGAGCAGTACTTC. The encoded protein is CASSLMGEQYF. Supplemented by reference TRBV5-1 and TRBJ2-7, the full variable domain reads KAGVTQTPRYLIKTRGQQVTLSCSPISGHRSVSWYQQTPGQGLQFLFEYFSETQRNKGNFPGRFSGRQFSNSRSEMNVSTLELGDSALYLCASSLMGEQYFGPGTRLTVT.

This sequence joins TRBV5-5 and TRBJ2-7; 7 nucleotides match TRBD2. This CDR3 is 15 amino acids long. The V and J ends lost 2 bases and 4 bases, in that order; junction bases with no gene match: 9. Germline CDR1 SGHKS, CDR2 YYEKEE (reference sequence). This chain's CDR3 is CASSLTWEGLYEQYF. The CDR3, as DNA: TGTGCCAGCAGCTTAACGTGGGAGGGCCTTTACGAGCAGTACTTC.

The V and J genes are TRBV15 and TRBJ2-7; 8 nucleotides line up with TRBD1. V lost 0 bases to trimming and J lost 2 bases; unmatched junction nucleotides: 3. Germline CDR1 reads LNHNV; CDR2 reads YYDKDF (reference sequence). The length of the CDR3 is 15 residues. This CDR3 is CATSRDLGQAYEQYF. The CDR3 coding sequence is TGTGCCACCAGCAGAGATTTGGGACAGGCCTACGAGCAGTACTTC.

The rearrangement links TRBV7-9 to TRBJ1-6; no definite D call. Germline V gene sequence: CDR1 SEHNR, CDR2 FQNEAQ (reference sequence). V was cut by 4 bases and J by 5 bases, with 9 bases left in between. The CDR3 consists of 14 residues. CDR3 coding DNA: TGTGCCAGCAGCTACACTGAGAATAATTCACCCCTCCACTTT. Its translation is CASSYTENNSPLHF.

Comments on this clone: In the same sample, other DNA sequences code for this CDR3. This chain links TRBV9 with TRBJ2-7; a possible D gene is TRBD2 (5 bases). Trimming took 0 bases from V and 2 from J, leaving 9 bases between them. The CDR3 has 14 residues. Germline CDR1 and CDR2: SGDLS and YYNGEE. CDR3 DNA sequence: TGTGCCAGCAGCGTAGGCGGGTCAGCCTACGAGCAGTACTTC. The encoded protein is CASSVGGSAYEQYF.

The chain links TRBV4-1 to TRBJ2-7; no clear D gene. CDR3 length: 14 amino acids. Germline V CDR1 and CDR2: MGHRA, YSYEKL. Trimming took off 3 bases at V and 5 bases at J, with 14 bases between the two ends. The CDR3 sequence is CASSQGTGVHEQYF. CDR3 sequence (DNA): TGCGCCAGCAGCCAGGGAACCGGAGTACACGAGCAGTACTTC.

The CDR3 DNA follows: TGTGCCAGCAGCGTAGGGGAAGCGGGGACCTACGAGCAGTACTTC. Its translation: CASSVGEAGTYEQYF. The gene calls are TRBV9 and TRBJ2-7; 7 bases map to TRBD2. The CDR3 extends over 15 amino acids. Germline lookup yields CDR1 SGDLS and CDR2 YYNGEE. V dropped 0 bases and J dropped 2; count of bases not matched to a gene: 5.

The chain combines TRBV25-1 with TRBJ2-3; 8 nucleotides match TRBD2. CDR1 is MGHDK, CDR2 SYGVNS, per germline. The J segment lost 3 bases and the V segment lost 1 base, leaving 9 bases of the junction unmatched. This CDR3 is 17 amino acids long. CDR3 protein: CASSEWVERGLTDTQYF. The CDR3 nucleotides read TGTGCCAGCAGTGAATGGGTAGAGCGGGGGTTGACAGATACGCAGTATTTT. Complete variable domain (other parts from reference TRBV25-1 and TRBJ2-3): EADIYQTPRYLVIGTGKKITLECSQTMGHDKMYWYQQDPGMELHLIHYSYGVNSTEKGDLSSESTVSRIRTEHFPLTLESARPSHTSQYLCASSEWVERGLTDTQYFGPGTRLTVL.

V usage is TRBV11-2 and J usage is TRBJ2-3; a possible D gene is TRBD1 (6 bases). CDR3 length equals 16 residues. Germline V lookup: CDR1 SGHAT, CDR2 FQNNGV. Trimming pared 5 bases from V and 0 bases from J, leaving 15 bases between. This chain's CDR3 is CASSPTGLLSTDTQYF. DNA for the CDR3: TGTGCCAGCAGCCCGACAGGCCTATTAAGCACAGATACGCAGTATTTT. Full variable domain (rest looked up from reference TRBV11-2 and TRBJ2-3): EAGVAQSPRYKIIEKRQSVAFWCNPISGHATLYWYQQILGQGPKLLIQFQNNGVVDDSQLPKDRFSAERLKGVDSTLKIQPAKLEDSAVYLCASSPTGLLSTDTQYFGPGTRLTVL.

J is TRBJ2-6 and V is TRBV7-8; D may be TRBD1 or TRBD2 (5 bases each). CDR3 length: 17 residues. The germline V gene encodes CDR1 SGHVS and CDR2 FQNEAQ. V lost 2 bases and J lost 0, with 11 bases in between. CDR3 DNA sequence: TGTGCCAGCAGCTTACCAGGGACCTTCTCTGGGGCCAACGTCCTGACTTTC. Its translation: CASSLPGTFSGANVLTF.

Comments on this clone: At one end, the junction sequence differs from germline, possibly due to a read error. The V and J genes are TRBV7-8 and TRBJ2-7; 11 nucleotides match TRBD1. The CDR3 consists of 12 residues. Per the germline V gene, CDR1 is SGHVS and CDR2 is FQNEAQ. The CDR3 is CASSLGQGAPAF. Here the CDR3 DNA reads TGTGCCAGCAGCCTCGGACAGGGGGCGCCTGCATTC. The whole variable domain, remainder taken from reference TRBV7-8 and TRBJ2-7, is GAGVSQSPRYKVAKRGQDVALRCDPISGHVSLFWYQQALGQGPEFLTYFQNEAQLDKSGLPSDRFFAERPEGSVSTLKIQRTQQEDSAVYLCASSLGQGAPAFGPGTRLTVT.

This clone was recorded once. This rearrangement joins TRBV11-2 to TRBJ2-3, with D maybe TRBD2 (5 bases). Trimming removed 2 bases from V and 0 bases from J, with 15 bases in between. CDR1 is SGHAT, CDR2 FQNNGV, per germline. The CDR3 has 17 amino acids. The CDR3 here is CASSLIWSGGSTDTQYF. CDR3 DNA: TGTGCCAGCAGCTTAATCTGGTCCGGCGGGAGCACAGATACGCAGTATTTT.

Remarks on this clone: This same CDR3 is encoded by further DNA sequences in the sample. J is TRBJ2-7 and V is TRBV11-2; 11 nucleotides match TRBD2. The germline V gene encodes CDR1 SGHAT and CDR2 FQNNGV. The V and J ends lost 5 bases and 4 bases, in that order; junction bases with no gene match: 7. The CDR3 runs 15 residues. Here the CDR3 reads CASSLLAGGTYEQYF. For the CDR3, the DNA is TGTGCCAGCAGCCTTCTAGCGGGGGGTACATACGAGCAGTACTTC.